The rows below give T cell receptor beta chains drawn from one sample of a study of T-cell reconstitution after alpha-beta-depleted transplantation in children. TCRdb used MiXCR to reprocess the PCR reads, holding one entry per CDR3 protein. The repertoire holds around 960,000 distinct CDR3 sequences, 25% to 30% seen once, with roughly 31% in the top ten. Sequencing used PBMCs, mostly from graft donor cells, obtained 360 days after TCRalphabeta/CD19-depleted stem cell transplant. All receptors derive from a boy under two years old who had a stem cell transplant for SCID, so the T cells may come from the graft donor. Both conserved end residues are part of each CDR3. D genes are given only for firm matches. Only part of the rows carry a size: once, few, many, or a class if the clone is expanded.

J gene: TRBJ2-1; D gene: TRBD2; V gene: TRBV2; clone size: few; CDR3 length: 16; CDR3 DNA: TGTGCCAGCAGTGATCGTGTAGCGGGGGCCTACAATGAGCAGTTCTTC; CDR3 protein: CASSDRVAGAYNEQFF
J gene: TRBJ2-2; D gene: -; V gene: TRBV21-1; clone size: -; CDR3 length: 13; CDR3 DNA: TGTGCCAGCAGCAAAGGGTGGGAGGGGGAGCTGTTTTTT; CDR3 protein: CASSKGWEGELFF
J gene: TRBJ1-1; D gene: -; V gene: TRBV19; clone size: -; CDR3 length: 14; CDR3 DNA: TGTGCCAGTAGTTCGGGGGGGGCACTGACTGAAGCTTTCTTT; CDR3 protein: CASSSGGALTEAFF
J gene: TRBJ2-5; D gene: TRBD1; V gene: TRBV10-3; clone size: -; CDR3 length: 16; CDR3 DNA: TGTGCCATCAGTGACTCCCAGGGACAGGGCCGGGAGACCCAGTACTTC; CDR3 protein: CAISDSQGQGRETQYF
J gene: TRBJ1-4; D gene: TRBD1; V gene: TRBV7-9; clone size: -; CDR3 length: 15; CDR3 DNA: TGTGCCAGCAGCTTAGTGGGACAGGACTTTGGAAAACTGTTTTTT; CDR3 protein: CASSLVGQDFGKLFF
J gene: TRBJ2-3; D gene: TRBD2; V gene: TRBV20-1; clone size: -; CDR3 length: 14; CDR3 DNA: TGCAGTGTCCGCGGACTAGTATCCATAGATACGCAGTATTTT; CDR3 protein: CSVRGLVSIDTQYF
J gene: TRBJ2-3; D gene: TRBD2; V gene: TRBV11-2; clone size: few; CDR3 length: 16; CDR3 DNA: TGTGCCAGCGGGGGGGGACTAGCGTCTAGCACAGATACGCAGTATTTT; CDR3 protein: CASGGGLASSTDTQYF
J gene: TRBJ2-7; D gene: TRBD2; V gene: TRBV4-1; clone size: few; CDR3 length: 19; CDR3 DNA: TGCGCCAGCAGCCAACACCTTTCACTAGCGGGTGCCAGCTCCTACGAGCAGTACTTC; CDR3 protein: CASSQHLSLAGASSYEQYF
J gene: TRBJ2-5; D gene: -; V gene: TRBV5-5; clone size: -; CDR3 length: 17; CDR3 DNA: TGTGCCAGCAGCTTTGGCCTAGGAAAGGTGGGTCAAGAGACCCAGTACTTC; CDR3 protein: CASSFGLGKVGQETQYF
J gene: TRBJ2-7; D gene: TRBD1; V gene: TRBV4-3; clone size: few; CDR3 length: 15; CDR3 DNA: TGCGCCAGCGCAAGAGGGACAGGCCTTTCCTACGAGCAGTACTTC; CDR3 protein: CASARGTGLSYEQYF
J gene: TRBJ1-2; D gene: TRBD1; V gene: TRBV7-9; clone size: few; CDR3 length: 14; CDR3 DNA: TGTGCCAGCAGCTGGGACAGCAAGAAGAATGGCTACACCTTC; CDR3 protein: CASSWDSKKNGYTF
J gene: TRBJ1-1; D gene: -; V gene: TRBV5-8; clone size: -; CDR3 length: 15; CDR3 DNA: TGTGCCAGCAGCCATCATCGACAGGTTGTCGCTGAAGCTTTCTTT; CDR3 protein: CASSHHRQVVAEAFF
J gene: TRBJ2-1; D gene: -; V gene: TRBV5-1; clone size: few; CDR3 length: 16; CDR3 DNA: TGCGCCAGCAGGACCCCCAGGGGGACTTCCTACAATGAGCAGTTCTTC; CDR3 protein: CASRTPRGTSYNEQFF
J gene: TRBJ1-3; D gene: -; V gene: TRBV6-5; clone size: -; CDR3 length: 15; CDR3 DNA: TGTGCCAGCAGTCACGCCCTGTGGTATGGAAACACCATATATTTT; CDR3 protein: CASSHALWYGNTIYF
J gene: TRBJ2-1; D gene: -; V gene: TRBV24-1; clone size: -; CDR3 length: 17; CDR3 DNA: TGTGCCACCAGTGACGCCCAGGACCTGCGCTCCTACAATGAGCAGTTCTTC; CDR3 protein: CATSDAQDLRSYNEQFF
J gene: TRBJ2-3; D gene: TRBD2; V gene: TRBV7-2; clone size: -; CDR3 length: 16; CDR3 DNA: TGTGCCAGCAGCCTCTCACTAGCGGGGGGGAGGTATACGCAGTATTTT; CDR3 protein: CASSLSLAGGRYTQYF
J gene: TRBJ2-4; D gene: -; V gene: TRBV6-2/TRBV6-3; clone size: once; CDR3 length: 14; CDR3 DNA: TGTGCCAGCAGCCCAACAGGGAGTCAAAACATTCAGTACTTC; CDR3 protein: CASSPTGSQNIQYF
J gene: TRBJ2-3; D gene: TRBD1; V gene: TRBV2; clone size: -; CDR3 length: 14; CDR3 DNA: TGTGCCAGCAGGACGGACAGGGGGCGAGATACGCAGTATTTT; CDR3 protein: CASRTDRGRDTQYF
J gene: TRBJ1-4; D gene: -; V gene: TRBV20-1; clone size: many; CDR3 length: 13; CDR3 DNA: TGCAGTGCTGGCGCTACATGGGACGAAAAACTGTTTTTT; CDR3 protein: CSAGATWDEKLFF
J gene: TRBJ2-3; D gene: TRBD1; V gene: TRBV12-3/TRBV12-4; clone size: -; CDR3 length: 15; CDR3 DNA: TGTGCCAGCAGCTGGGACAGGGGGCGTAGAGATACGCAGTATTTT; CDR3 protein: CASSWDRGRRDTQYF
J gene: TRBJ2-1; D gene: -; V gene: TRBV12-3/TRBV12-4; clone size: many; CDR3 length: 11; CDR3 DNA: TGTGCCAGCAGTGCCCGGGATGCACAGTTCTTC; CDR3 protein: CASSARDAQFF
J gene: TRBJ2-7; D gene: -; V gene: TRBV6-1; clone size: -; CDR3 length: 14; CDR3 DNA: TGTGCCAGCAGTGTCCTCCGGGGTTCCTACGAGCAGTACTTC; CDR3 protein: CASSVLRGSYEQYF
J gene: TRBJ1-4; D gene: -; V gene: TRBV7-9; clone size: -; CDR3 length: 14; CDR3 DNA: TGTGCCAGCACCAGCGCCGCGAGCAATGAAAAACTGTTTTTT; CDR3 protein: CASTSAASNEKLFF
J gene: TRBJ2-1; D gene: -; V gene: TRBV20-1; clone size: -; CDR3 length: 10; CDR3 DNA: TGCAGTGCTGAGGGGCAAGACCTGTTCTTC; CDR3 protein: CSAEGQDLFF
J gene: TRBJ2-3; D gene: -; V gene: TRBV2; clone size: -; CDR3 length: 14; CDR3 DNA: TGTGCCAGCGGGGTATCGCCTAGCACAGATACGCAGTATTTT; CDR3 protein: CASGVSPSTDTQYF
J gene: TRBJ2-4; D gene: -; V gene: TRBV28; clone size: -; CDR3 length: 16; CDR3 DNA: TGTGCCAGCAGTGGGGACGGGGCGGTAGCCAAAAACATTCAGTACTTC; CDR3 protein: CASSGDGAVAKNIQYF
J gene: TRBJ2-7; D gene: TRBD2; V gene: TRBV6-1; clone size: -; CDR3 length: 15; CDR3 DNA: TGTGCCAGCAGGCCGAGGGTCGGGGGGAGGTACGAGCAGTACTTC; CDR3 protein: CASRPRVGGRYEQYF
J gene: TRBJ2-3; D gene: TRBD2; V gene: TRBV5-1; clone size: few; CDR3 length: 16; CDR3 DNA: TGCGCCAGCAGCTTGACTAGCGGGGGGCAGGGAGATACGCAGTATTTT; CDR3 protein: CASSLTSGGQGDTQYF
J gene: TRBJ2-5; D gene: -; V gene: TRBV5-1; clone size: few; CDR3 length: 14; CDR3 DNA: TGCGCCAGCAGCTTGGTTACCGGGCCAGAGACCCAGTACTTC; CDR3 protein: CASSLVTGPETQYF
J gene: TRBJ2-7; D gene: -; V gene: TRBV4-3; clone size: few; CDR3 length: 15; CDR3 DNA: TGCGCCAGCAGCCAAGTCCACGGATCCACCTACGAGCAGTACTTC; CDR3 protein: CASSQVHGSTYEQYF
J gene: TRBJ2-3; D gene: -; V gene: TRBV7-2; clone size: few; CDR3 length: 14; CDR3 DNA: TGTGCCAGCAGCTTAGCCGGTAGGGTAGAGACGCAGTATTTT; CDR3 protein: CASSLAGRVETQYF
J gene: TRBJ2-7; D gene: -; V gene: TRBV27; clone size: few; CDR3 length: 13; CDR3 DNA: TGTGCCAGCAGTTTATCGCCCGGGCACGAGCAGTACTTC; CDR3 protein: CASSLSPGHEQYF
J gene: TRBJ1-6; D gene: TRBD1; V gene: TRBV12-3/TRBV12-4; clone size: few; CDR3 length: 13; CDR3 DNA: TGTGCCAGCAGGCAGGGGGCCGGTTCACCCCTCCACTTT; CDR3 protein: CASRQGAGSPLHF
J gene: TRBJ2-1; D gene: TRBD2; V gene: TRBV5-1; clone size: few; CDR3 length: 15; CDR3 DNA: TGCGCCAGCCAGGAGAGCGGGGGGCCCTACAATGAGCAGTTCTTC; CDR3 protein: CASQESGGPYNEQFF
J gene: TRBJ2-1; D gene: -; V gene: TRBV20-1; clone size: -; CDR3 length: 15; CDR3 DNA: TGCAGTGCTAGGTCGGGTAGGTCCCTCTACAATGAGCAGTTCTTC; CDR3 protein: CSARSGRSLYNEQFF
J gene: TRBJ2-2; D gene: -; V gene: TRBV24-1; clone size: few; CDR3 length: 16; CDR3 DNA: TGTGCCACCAGTGATGCCCATCGGACAAGTACCGGGGAGCTGTTTTTT; CDR3 protein: CATSDAHRTSTGELFF
J gene: TRBJ1-2; D gene: TRBD1; V gene: TRBV11-2; clone size: -; CDR3 length: 14; CDR3 DNA: TGTGCCAGCAGCTCCTCCAGGGGGCAGTTAGGCTACACCTTC; CDR3 protein: CASSSSRGQLGYTF
J gene: TRBJ2-5; D gene: -; V gene: TRBV5-1; clone size: -; CDR3 length: 14; CDR3 DNA: TGCGCCAGCAGCTTGGACGGCGATATGGAGACCCAGTACTTC; CDR3 protein: CASSLDGDMETQYF
J gene: TRBJ1-3; D gene: TRBD1; V gene: TRBV20-1; clone size: -; CDR3 length: 14; CDR3 DNA: TGCAGTGCTATTTGGGGGACAGCCGGAAACACCATATATTTT; CDR3 protein: CSAIWGTAGNTIYF
J gene: TRBJ1-5; D gene: TRBD1; V gene: TRBV20-1; clone size: few; CDR3 length: 14; CDR3 DNA: TGCAGTGCGATCCGACAGGGAAGCAATCAGCCCCAGCATTTT; CDR3 protein: CSAIRQGSNQPQHF
J gene: TRBJ1-3; D gene: -; V gene: TRBV5-1; clone size: -; CDR3 length: 12; CDR3 DNA: TGCGCCAGTACCGTCCTGTGGGACACCATATATTTT; CDR3 protein: CASTVLWDTIYF